The clone carrying this T cell receptor (beta chain) was detected many times. Its antigen is not identified. The record originates from a study of T cells in Graves' hyperthyroidism and ophthalmopathy. Study results and limitations: Most thyroid-expanded clonotypes above 0.001 were also found in blood. Progression to ophthalmopathy was predicted a median of 6.5 months early. A 13 V-J model separated ophthalmopathy from stable hyperthyroidism.

The TCR beta CDR3 regions underwent amplification using RNA transcripts as the source. The HTBI primer set served for first-round RT-PCR of the TCR CDR3. TCRdb re-analysed the multiplex PCR reads in MiXCR, keeping a single row per CDR3 protein. The sample lists around 250,000 distinct CDR3 sequences; roughly 14% were seen once. Germline V gene data show CDR1 as MDHEN and CDR2 as SYDVKM. The CDR3 totals 14 residues. Losses at the gene ends were 2 bases for V and 4 bases for J; bases not matched to a gene: 3. This rearrangement joins TRBV28 to TRBJ2-7; 9 bases align to TRBD1. This TCR came from a woman aged 40 to 50 with Graves' hyperthyroidism that later progressed to Graves' ophthalmopathy. Sequencing was carried out using blood. The CDR3 region is CASSLGDRVYEQYF. In nucleotides, the CDR3 is TGTGCCAGCAGTTTAGGGGACAGGGTTTACGAGCAGTACTTC.